This T cell receptor (beta chain) was captured by sequencing in a study of T cell responses to AZD1222 COVID-19 vaccine. Trimming removed 1 base from V and 0 bases from J, with 8 bases in between. This CDR3 has 15 residues. Germline loops: CDR1 MNHEY, CDR2 SMNVEV (reference sequence). Study-level results: The study found Spike-specific TCR breadth and depth rose after two AZD1222 doses. Spike-wide coverage was observed for vaccine-associated CD4 TCRs, with dominant responses at 160-218 and 743-854. Baseline seropositivity occurred in only a handful of AZD1222 recipients. The donor cohort was predominantly white British with a female majority, and clonal diversity may have been underestimated.

Sequenced by immunoSEQ multiplex PCR; TCRdb stores in-frame clones only, minus some. The sample holds roughly 120,000 clones, roughly 90% seen once. Worth noting for this clone: Its antigen is undetermined.

This receptor was taken from an adult who received the AZD1222 COVID-19 vaccine. This chain uses TRBV27 with TRBJ2-3; D ambiguous. Source: peripheral blood, taken 28 days after the second AZD1222 dose. The CDR3: CASSLYISSTDTQYF. The CDR3 region has the DNA TGTGCCAGCAGTTTATACATAAGTAGCACAGATACGCAGTATTTT.